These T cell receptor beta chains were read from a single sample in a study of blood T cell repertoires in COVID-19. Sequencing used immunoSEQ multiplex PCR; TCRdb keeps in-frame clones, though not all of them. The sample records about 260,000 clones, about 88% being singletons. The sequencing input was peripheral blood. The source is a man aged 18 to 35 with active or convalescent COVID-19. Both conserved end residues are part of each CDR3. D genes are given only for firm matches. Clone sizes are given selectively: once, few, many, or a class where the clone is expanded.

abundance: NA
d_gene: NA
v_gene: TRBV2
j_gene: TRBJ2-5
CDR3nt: TGTGCCAGCAGAATTCCGGGGGGCACACTTCAAGAGACCCAGTACTTC
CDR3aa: CASRIPGGTLQETQYF

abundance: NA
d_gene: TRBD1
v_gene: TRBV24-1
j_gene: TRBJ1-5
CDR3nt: TGTGCCACCAGTGACAACCAGGACAGGGATCAGCCCCAGCATTTT
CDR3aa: CATSDNQDRDQPQHF

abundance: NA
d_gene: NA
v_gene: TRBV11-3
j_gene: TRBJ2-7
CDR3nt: TGTGCCAGCAGCTTAGAGATCTGGCAGGGTAATGACGAGCAGTACTTC
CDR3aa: CASSLEIWQGNDEQYF

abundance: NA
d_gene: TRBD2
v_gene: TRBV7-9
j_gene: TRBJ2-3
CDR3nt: TGTGCCAGCAGCAAATCGGACTTAGCGGGGGGGCTGGCAGATACGCAGTATTTT
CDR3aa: CASSKSDLAGGLADTQYF

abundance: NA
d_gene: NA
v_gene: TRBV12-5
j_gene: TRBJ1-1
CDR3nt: TGTGCTAGTGGTTTTAGCCCTTTTGGAAACGTGAACACTGAAGCTTTCTTT
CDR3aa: CASGFSPFGNVNTEAFF

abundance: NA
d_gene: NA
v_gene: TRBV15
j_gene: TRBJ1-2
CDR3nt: TGTGCCACCAGCGGTGACAGCTATGGCTACACCTTC
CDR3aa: CATSGDSYGYTF

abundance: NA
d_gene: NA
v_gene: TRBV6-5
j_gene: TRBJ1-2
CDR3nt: TGTGCCAGCAGTTACTCGAGGTGGTCCTATGGCTACACCTTC
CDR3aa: CASSYSRWSYGYTF

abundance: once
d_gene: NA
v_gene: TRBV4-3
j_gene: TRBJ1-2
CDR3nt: TGCGCCAGCAGCCAAGCTACAATGGGAGACTATGGCTACACCTTC
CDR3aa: CASSQATMGDYGYTF

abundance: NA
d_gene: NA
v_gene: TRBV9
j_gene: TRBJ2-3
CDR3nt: TGTGCCAGCAGCGTCGGCAGGTCACAGGGAGATACGCAGTATTTT
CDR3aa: CASSVGRSQGDTQYF

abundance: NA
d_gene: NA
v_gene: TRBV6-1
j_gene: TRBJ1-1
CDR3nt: TGTGCCAGCAGTGAAGGAAAACAGACAGAAATGAACACTGAAGCTTTCTTT
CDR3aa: CASSEGKQTEMNTEAFF

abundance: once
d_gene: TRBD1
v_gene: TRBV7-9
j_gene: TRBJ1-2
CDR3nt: TGTGCCAGCAGTGCGGGACAGAACTATGGCTACACCTTC
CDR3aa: CASSAGQNYGYTF

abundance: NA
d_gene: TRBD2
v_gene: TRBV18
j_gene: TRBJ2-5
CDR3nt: TGTGCCAGCTCCGAAGGGGAGGGCCGAGAGACCCAGTACTTC
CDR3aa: CASSEGEGRETQYF

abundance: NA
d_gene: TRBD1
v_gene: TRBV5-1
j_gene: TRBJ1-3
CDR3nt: TGCGCCAGCAGACAGGGGACGGGGGGAAACACCATATATTTT
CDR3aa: CASRQGTGGNTIYF

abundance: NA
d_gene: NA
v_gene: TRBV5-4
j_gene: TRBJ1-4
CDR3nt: TGTGCCAGCAGCCCCTTCTCTACAGGGAAACTGTTTTTT
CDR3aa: CASSPFSTGKLFF

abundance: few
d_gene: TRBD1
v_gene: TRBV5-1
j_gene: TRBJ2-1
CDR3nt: TGCGCCAGCAGCCTAGCCTCGTCGACAGGGGGGTACAATGAGCAGTTCTTC
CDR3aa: CASSLASSTGGYNEQFF

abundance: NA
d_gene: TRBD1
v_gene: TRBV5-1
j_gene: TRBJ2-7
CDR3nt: TGCGCCAGCAGCTCCGCTTCGGGACAGGGGTTCTACGAGCAGTACTTC
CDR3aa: CASSSASGQGFYEQYF

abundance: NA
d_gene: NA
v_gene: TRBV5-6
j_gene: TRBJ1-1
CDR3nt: TGTGCCAGCTGCTTAGTCAAGCGCGGCATGAACACTGAAGCTTTCTTT
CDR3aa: CASCLVKRGMNTEAFF

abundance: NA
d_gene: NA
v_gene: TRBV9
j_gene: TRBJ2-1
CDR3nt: TGTGCCAGCAGCCCCCTACTAGTCCCTGGGTCCAATGAGCAGTTCTTC
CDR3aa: CASSPLLVPGSNEQFF

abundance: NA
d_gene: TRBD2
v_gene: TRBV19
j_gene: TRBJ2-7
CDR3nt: TGTGCCAGTAGTATCCCCCCGGGCCGCCAGCGGGAGGGCCCCGAGCAGTACTTC
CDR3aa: CASSIPPGRQREGPEQYF

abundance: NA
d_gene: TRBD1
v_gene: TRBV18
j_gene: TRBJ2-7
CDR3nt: TGTGCCAGCTTACGGACAGGGGAGGACGAGCAGTACTTC
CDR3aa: CASLRTGEDEQYF

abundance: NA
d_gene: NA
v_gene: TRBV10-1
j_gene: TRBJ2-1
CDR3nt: TGCGCCAGCAGTGTTGGATCGGGTTTAGGAAACAATGAGCAGTTCTTC
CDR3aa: CASSVGSGLGNNEQFF

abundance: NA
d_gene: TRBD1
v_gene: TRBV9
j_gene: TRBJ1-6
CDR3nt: TGTGCCAGCAGCAACTCCGGACAGGGCCTTTCACCCCTCCACTTT
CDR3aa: CASSNSGQGLSPLHF

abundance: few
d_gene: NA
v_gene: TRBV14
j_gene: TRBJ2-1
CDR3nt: TGTGCCAGCAGCCACAGACAGGGAGGGCAGTTCTTC
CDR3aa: CASSHRQGGQFF

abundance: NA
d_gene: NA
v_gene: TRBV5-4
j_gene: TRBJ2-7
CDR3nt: TGTGCCAGCAGCTTGGCCGGAGGGGCCAATCAAATTAGACCCTACGAGCAGTACTTC
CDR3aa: CASSLAGGANQIRPYEQYF

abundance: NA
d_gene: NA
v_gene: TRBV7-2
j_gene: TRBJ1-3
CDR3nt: TGTGCCAGCAGCGGCGGTGGAAACACCATATATTTT
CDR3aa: CASSGGGNTIYF

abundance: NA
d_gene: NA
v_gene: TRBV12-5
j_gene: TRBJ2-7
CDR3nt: TGTGCTCACTATCCCTCACAGGTCGGCCCACACGAGCAGTACTTC
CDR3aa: CAHYPSQVGPHEQYF

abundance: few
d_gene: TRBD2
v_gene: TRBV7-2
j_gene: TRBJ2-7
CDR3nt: TGTGCCAGCAGCTTAGGGTCGGTAGCGGGAGGGCCGCGATACGAGCAGTACTTC
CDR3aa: CASSLGSVAGGPRYEQYF

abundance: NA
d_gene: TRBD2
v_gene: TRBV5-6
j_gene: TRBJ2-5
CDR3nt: TGTGCCAGCACCGAAACCGGGACTAGCGTTGAAGAGACCCAGTACTTC
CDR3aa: CASTETGTSVEETQYF

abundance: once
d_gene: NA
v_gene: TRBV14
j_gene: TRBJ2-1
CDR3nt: TGTGCCAGCAGCCAAGATAGCCTAATCAATGAGCAGTTCTTC
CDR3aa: CASSQDSLINEQFF

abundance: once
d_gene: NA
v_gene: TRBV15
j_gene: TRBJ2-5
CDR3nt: TGTGCCACCAGCAGAGATCGGGGAGGAGAGACCCAGTACTTC
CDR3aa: CATSRDRGGETQYF

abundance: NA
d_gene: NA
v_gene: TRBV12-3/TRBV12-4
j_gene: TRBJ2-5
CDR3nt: TGTGCCAGCACTATCGGGGAGACCCAGTACTTC
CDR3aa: CASTIGETQYF

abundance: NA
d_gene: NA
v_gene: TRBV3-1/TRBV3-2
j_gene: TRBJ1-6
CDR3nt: TGTGCCAGCAGCCAAGGGGAGACCTATAATTCACCCCTCCACTTT
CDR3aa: CASSQGETYNSPLHF

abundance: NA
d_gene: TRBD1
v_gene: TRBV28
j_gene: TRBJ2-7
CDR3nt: TGTGCCAGTTCGGGACAGGAGGACGAGCAGTACTTC
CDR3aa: CASSGQEDEQYF

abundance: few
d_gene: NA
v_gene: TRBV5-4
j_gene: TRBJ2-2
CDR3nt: TGTGCCAGCAGCTTGGCAGGACAGAGCACCGGGGAGCTGTTTTTT
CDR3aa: CASSLAGQSTGELFF

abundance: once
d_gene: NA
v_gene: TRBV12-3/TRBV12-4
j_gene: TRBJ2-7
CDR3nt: TGTGCCAGCAGTTCGACAGCTTCCTACGAGCAGTACTTC
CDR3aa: CASSSTASYEQYF

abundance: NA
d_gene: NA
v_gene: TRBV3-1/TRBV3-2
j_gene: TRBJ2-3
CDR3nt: TGTGCCAGCAGCCAAGGCGGGGATTTCACAGATACGCAGTATTTT
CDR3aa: CASSQGGDFTDTQYF

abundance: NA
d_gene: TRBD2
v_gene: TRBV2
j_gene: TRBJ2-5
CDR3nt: TGTGCCAGCAGTGGAAGGAGCGGGGGGGCAGAGACCCAGTACTTC
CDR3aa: CASSGRSGGAETQYF

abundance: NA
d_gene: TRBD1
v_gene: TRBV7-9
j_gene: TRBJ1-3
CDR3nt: TGTGCCAGCAGCCCACCGAGGGGACAGGGGATACCCGGAAACACCATATATTTT
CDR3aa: CASSPPRGQGIPGNTIYF

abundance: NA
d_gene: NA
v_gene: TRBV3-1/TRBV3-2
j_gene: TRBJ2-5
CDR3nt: TGTGCCAGCAGCCAAGATCCAGGGGATTGGGAGACCCAGTACTTC
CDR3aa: CASSQDPGDWETQYF

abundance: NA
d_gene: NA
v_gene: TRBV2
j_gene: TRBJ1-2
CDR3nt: TGTGCCAGCACCAGGGAAGGTAAATCAGGCTACACCTTC
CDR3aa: CASTREGKSGYTF

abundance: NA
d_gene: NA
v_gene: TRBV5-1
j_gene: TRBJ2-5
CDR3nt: TGCGCCAGCAGCTTGTATTCGGGGGAGACCCAGTACTTC
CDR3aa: CASSLYSGETQYF

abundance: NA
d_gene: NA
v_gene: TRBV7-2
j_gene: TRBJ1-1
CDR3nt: TGTGCCAGCAGCTTAGATCAGGGGCGGACTGAAGCTTTCTTT
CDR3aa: CASSLDQGRTEAFF

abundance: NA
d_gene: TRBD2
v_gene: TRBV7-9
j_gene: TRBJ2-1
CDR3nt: TGTGCCAGCAGCCCCCCGGGGCGGCGGGGGATCAATGAGCAGTTCTTC
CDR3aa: CASSPPGRRGINEQFF

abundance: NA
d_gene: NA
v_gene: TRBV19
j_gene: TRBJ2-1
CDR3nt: TGTGCCAGTAGTATTGGTAGCGGCTCCTACAATGAGCAGTTCTTC
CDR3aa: CASSIGSGSYNEQFF